This T cell receptor beta chain is drawn from a study of T cell changes during pregnancy in multiple sclerosis. Profiled with immunoSEQ multiplex PCR; TCRdb holds only in-frame clones, not every one. The sample contains about 40,000 clones, roughly 90% of which appear only once. With 4 bases removed from V and 6 bases from J, the gap between germline ends came to 21 bases. Per the germline V gene, CDR1 is LNHDA and CDR2 is SQIVND (reference sequence). This CDR3 spans 16 amino acids. This receptor was taken from a female donor with multiple sclerosis, enrolled in a pregnancy study. This specimen was CD8+ T cells from peripheral blood mononuclear cells, taken in the first trimester of pregnancy. V is TRBV19 and J is TRBJ1-2; TRBD1 might be the D (5 bases). CDR3 nucleotide sequence: TGTGCCAGTAGTAACGCGGGACGGCCCTTGAAAAATGGCTACACCTTC. Amino acids: CASSNAGRPLKNGYTF. The variable domain in full, completed from reference TRBV19 and TRBJ1-2, reads DGGITQSPKYLFRKEGQNVTLSCEQNLNHDAMYWYRQDPGQGLRLIYYSQIVNDFQKGDIAEGYSVSREKKESFPLTVTSAQKNPTAFYLCASSNAGRPLKNGYTFGSGTRLTVV.